This passage covers 3 T cell receptor beta chains from one sample sequenced in a study of blood T cell repertoires in COVID-19. Measured with immunoSEQ multiplex PCR; TCRdb has only the in-frame clones, and not every one. The sample comprises roughly 140,000 clones, 70% to 90% of which are singletons, and around 2.9% rests with the top ten. Material for sequencing was peripheral blood. The source of these receptors is a man in his fifties with acute or convalescent COVID-19.

This clone was observed a few times. The gene calls are TRBV18 and TRBJ1-2; D not resolved. This CDR3 is built from 15 residues. V was trimmed by 0 bases and J by 4 bases, leaving 12 bases between them. Germline V gene lookup returns CDR1 KGHSH and CDR2 LQKENI. CDR3 region: CASSPPNHGFYGYTF. CDR3 in DNA: TGTGCCAGCTCACCACCCAATCACGGTTTCTATGGCTACACCTTC.

The rearrangement joins TRBV6-6 to TRBJ1-2, with 7 bases that match TRBD1. V shed 6 bases, J shed 2 bases, and the junction held 6 bases outside the gene matches. The CDR3 is 14 residues long. Germline-derived CDR1 and CDR2 are MNHNY and SVGAGI (reference sequence). The CDR3 DNA is TGTGCCAGCAGAGACCCAGGGGGGAACTATGGCTACACCTTC. Protein product: CASRDPGGNYGYTF.

The J gene is TRBJ2-1, the V gene TRBV4-2; D may be TRBD2 (5 bases). V was shortened by 4 bases and J by 2 bases, with 15 bases between the two germline ends. This CDR3 comprises 16 residues. Germline V gene lookup returns CDR1 LGHNA and CDR2 YNFKEQ. The CDR3 DNA sequence: TGTGCCAGCAGCCTCCGGGAAGTTAGTACCTACAATGAGCAGTTCTTC. It codes for CASSLREVSTYNEQFF.